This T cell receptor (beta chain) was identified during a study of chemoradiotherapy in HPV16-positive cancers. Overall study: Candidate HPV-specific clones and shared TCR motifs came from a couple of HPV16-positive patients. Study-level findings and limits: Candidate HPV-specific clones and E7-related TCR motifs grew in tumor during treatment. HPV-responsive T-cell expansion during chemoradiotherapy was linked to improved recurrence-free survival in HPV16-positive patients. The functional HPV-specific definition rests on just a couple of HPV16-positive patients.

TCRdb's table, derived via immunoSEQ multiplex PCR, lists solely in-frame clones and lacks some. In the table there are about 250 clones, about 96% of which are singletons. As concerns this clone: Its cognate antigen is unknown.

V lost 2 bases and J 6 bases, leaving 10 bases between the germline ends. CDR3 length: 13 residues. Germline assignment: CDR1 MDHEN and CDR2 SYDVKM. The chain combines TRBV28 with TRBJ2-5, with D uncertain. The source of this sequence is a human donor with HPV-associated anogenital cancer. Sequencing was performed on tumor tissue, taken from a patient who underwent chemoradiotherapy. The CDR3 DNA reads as TGTGCCAGCAGTTTAAGCGATTCGCAGACCCAGTACTTC. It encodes CASSLSDSQTQYF. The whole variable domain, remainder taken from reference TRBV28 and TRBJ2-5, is DVKVTQSSRYLVKRTGEKVFLECVQDMDHENMFWYRQDPGLGLRLIYFSYDVKMKEKGDIPEGYSVSREKKERFSLILESASTNQTSMYLCASSLSDSQTQYFGPGTRLLVL.